What follows is one T cell receptor beta chain and its context. The antigen is undetermined. This sample was taken from a study of cytomegalovirus exposure and HLA in healthy donors. CDR1 is SGHNT, CDR2 YYREEE, per germline (reference sequence). The CDR3 totals 12 residues. V dropped 6 bases and J dropped 1 base, with 7 bases sitting between them. PCR involved 60 Vbeta and 13 Jbeta primers. The assay was immunoSEQ multiplex PCR, and TCRdb's table has in-frame clones only and misses some. In the table there are 150,000 to 200,000 clones, more than 75% of which are singletons. Study-wide results and limits: The study reported that TCR beta sequences accurately predicted HLA-A and HLA-B alleles in most subjects. According to a later analysis, most TCR beta chains associated with CMV appeared HLA-restricted.

This sequence was found in a middle-aged woman in good health and CMV-seronegative. Sequences were obtained from PBMCs. The J gene is TRBJ1-1, the V gene TRBV5-4; the D is unclear. This CDR3 reads CASTAGNTEAFF. The CDR3 DNA is TGTGCCAGCACCGCAGGGAACACTGAAGCTTTCTTT.